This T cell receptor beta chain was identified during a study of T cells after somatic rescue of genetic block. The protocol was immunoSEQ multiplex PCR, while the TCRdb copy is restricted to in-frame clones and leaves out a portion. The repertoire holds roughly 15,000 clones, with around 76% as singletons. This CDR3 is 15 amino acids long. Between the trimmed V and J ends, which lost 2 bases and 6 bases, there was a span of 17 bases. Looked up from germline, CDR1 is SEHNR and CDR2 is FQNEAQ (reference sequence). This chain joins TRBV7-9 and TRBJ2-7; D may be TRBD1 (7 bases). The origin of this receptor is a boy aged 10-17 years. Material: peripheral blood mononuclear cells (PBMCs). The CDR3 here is CASSLSQGSGGEQYF. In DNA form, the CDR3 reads TGTGCCAGCAGCTTATCACAGGGGTCCGGGGGCGAGCAGTACTTC.